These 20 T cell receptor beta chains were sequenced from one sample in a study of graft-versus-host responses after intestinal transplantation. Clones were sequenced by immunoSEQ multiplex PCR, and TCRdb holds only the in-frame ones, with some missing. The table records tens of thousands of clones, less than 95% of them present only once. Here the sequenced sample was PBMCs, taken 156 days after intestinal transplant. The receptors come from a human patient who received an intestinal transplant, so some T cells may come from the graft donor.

This CDR3 reads CASSPRTSGSLGYEQYF. As DNA, the CDR3 is TGCGCCAGCAGCCCGCGTACTAGCGGGAGCCTCGGTTACGAGCAGTACTTC. The rearrangement links TRBV4-1 to TRBJ2-7; the match to TRBD2 covers 11 bases. The CDR3 is made up of 17 amino acids. With V trimmed by 4 bases and J by 4 bases, 12 bases remained unmatched. Germline V gene sequence: CDR1 MGHRA, CDR2 YSYEKL.

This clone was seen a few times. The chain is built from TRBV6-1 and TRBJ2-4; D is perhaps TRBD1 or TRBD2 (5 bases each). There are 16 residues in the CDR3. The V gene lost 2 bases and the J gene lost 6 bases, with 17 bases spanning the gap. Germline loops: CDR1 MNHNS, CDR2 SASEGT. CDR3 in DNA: TGTGCCAGCAGTGAACTAAGGACTGCCCAGGGAAACATTCAGTACTTC. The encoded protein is CASSELRTAQGNIQYF.

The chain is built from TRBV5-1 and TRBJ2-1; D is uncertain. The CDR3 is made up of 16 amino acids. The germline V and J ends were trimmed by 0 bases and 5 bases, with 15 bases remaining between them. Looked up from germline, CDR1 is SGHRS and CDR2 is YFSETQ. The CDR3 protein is CASSLALRAPDNEQFF. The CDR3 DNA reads TGCGCCAGCAGCTTGGCACTCCGGGCCCCCGACAATGAGCAGTTCTTC.

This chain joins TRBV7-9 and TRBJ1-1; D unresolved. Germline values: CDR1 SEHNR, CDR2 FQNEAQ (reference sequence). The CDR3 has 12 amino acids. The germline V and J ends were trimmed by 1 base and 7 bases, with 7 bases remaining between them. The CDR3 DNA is TGTGCCAGCAGCTTAGGAGGGAATGAAGCTTTCTTT. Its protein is CASSLGGNEAFF.

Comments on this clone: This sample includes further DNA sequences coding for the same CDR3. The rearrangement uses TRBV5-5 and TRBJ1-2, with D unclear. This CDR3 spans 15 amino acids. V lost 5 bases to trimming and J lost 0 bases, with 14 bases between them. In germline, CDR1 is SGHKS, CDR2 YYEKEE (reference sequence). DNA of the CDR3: TGTGCCAGCAGTAGGGAGGGCTCACCTAACTATGGCTACACCTTC. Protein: CASSREGSPNYGYTF.

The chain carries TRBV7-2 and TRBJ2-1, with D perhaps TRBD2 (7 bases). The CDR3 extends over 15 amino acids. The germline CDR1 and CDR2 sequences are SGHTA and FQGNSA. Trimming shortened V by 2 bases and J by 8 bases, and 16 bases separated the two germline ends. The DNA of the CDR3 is TGTGCCAGCAGCTTATTCTTCGGGGGGCGGGATGAGCAGTTCTTC. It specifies CASSLFFGGRDEQFF.

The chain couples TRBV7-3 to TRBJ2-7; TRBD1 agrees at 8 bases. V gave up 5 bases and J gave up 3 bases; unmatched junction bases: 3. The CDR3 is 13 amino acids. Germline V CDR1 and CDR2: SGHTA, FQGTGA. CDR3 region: CASSRDRYYEQYF. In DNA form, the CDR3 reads TGTGCCAGCAGCCGGGACAGGTACTACGAGCAGTACTTC.

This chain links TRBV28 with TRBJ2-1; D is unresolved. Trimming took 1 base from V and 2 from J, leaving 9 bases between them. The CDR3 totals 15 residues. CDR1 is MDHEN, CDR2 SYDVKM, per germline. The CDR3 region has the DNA TGTGCCAGCAGTTTATCGCTCCCCCCCTACAATGAGCAGTTCTTC. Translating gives CASSLSLPPYNEQFF.

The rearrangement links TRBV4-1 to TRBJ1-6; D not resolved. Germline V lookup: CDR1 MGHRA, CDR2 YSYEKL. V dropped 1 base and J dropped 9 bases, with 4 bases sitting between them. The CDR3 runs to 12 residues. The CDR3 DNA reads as TGCGCCAGCAGCCAAGGCAGTTCACCCCTCCACTTT. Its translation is CASSQGSSPLHF.

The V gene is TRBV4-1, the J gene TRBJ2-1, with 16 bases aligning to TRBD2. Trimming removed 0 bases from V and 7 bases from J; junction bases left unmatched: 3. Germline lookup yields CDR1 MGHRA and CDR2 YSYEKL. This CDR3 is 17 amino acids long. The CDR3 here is CASSQDGTSGGVNEQFF. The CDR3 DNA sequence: TGCGCCAGCAGCCAAGACGGGACTAGCGGGGGGGTAAATGAGCAGTTCTTC.

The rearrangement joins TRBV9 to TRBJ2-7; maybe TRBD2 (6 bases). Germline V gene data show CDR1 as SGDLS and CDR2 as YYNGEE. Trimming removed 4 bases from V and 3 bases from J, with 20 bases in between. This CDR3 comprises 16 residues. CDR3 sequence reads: CASSQNENFGGYEQYF. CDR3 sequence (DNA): TGTGCCAGCAGCCAAAACGAGAATTTCGGGGGCTACGAGCAGTACTTC.

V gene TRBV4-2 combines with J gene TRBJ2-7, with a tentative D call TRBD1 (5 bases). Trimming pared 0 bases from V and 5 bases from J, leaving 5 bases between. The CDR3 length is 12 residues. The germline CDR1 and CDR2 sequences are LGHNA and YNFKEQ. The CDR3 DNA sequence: TGTGCCAGCAGCCAAGACAGGGACGAGCAGTACTTC. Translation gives CASSQDRDEQYF.

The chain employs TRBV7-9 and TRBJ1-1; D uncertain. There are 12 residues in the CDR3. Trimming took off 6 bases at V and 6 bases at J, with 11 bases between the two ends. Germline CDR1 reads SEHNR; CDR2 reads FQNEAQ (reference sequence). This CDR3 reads CASRLIQAEAFF. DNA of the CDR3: TGTGCCAGCAGGCTGATCCAAGCTGAAGCTTTCTTT.

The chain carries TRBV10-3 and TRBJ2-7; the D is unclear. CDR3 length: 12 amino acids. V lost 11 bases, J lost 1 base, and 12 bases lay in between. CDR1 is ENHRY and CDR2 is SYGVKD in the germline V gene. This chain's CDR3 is CAVFKVSYEQYF. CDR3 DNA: TGTGCCGTATTTAAGGTTTCCTACGAGCAGTACTTC.

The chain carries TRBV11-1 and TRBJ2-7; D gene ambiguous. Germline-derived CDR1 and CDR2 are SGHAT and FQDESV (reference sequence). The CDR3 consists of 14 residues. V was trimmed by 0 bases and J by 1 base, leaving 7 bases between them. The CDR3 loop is CASSLAQKSYEQYF. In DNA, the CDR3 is TGTGCCAGCAGCTTAGCACAGAAGTCCTACGAGCAGTACTTC.

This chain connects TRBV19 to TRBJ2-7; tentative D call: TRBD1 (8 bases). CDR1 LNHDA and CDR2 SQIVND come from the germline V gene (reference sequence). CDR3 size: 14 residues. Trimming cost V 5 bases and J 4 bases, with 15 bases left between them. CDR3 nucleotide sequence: TGTGCCAGTAGTGCAACAGGGGGGGAGTACGAGCAGTACTTC. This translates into CASSATGGEYEQYF.

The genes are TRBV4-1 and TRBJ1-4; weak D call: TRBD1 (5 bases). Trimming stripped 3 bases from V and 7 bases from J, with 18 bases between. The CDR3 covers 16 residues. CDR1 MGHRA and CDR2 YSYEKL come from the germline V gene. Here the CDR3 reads CASSHPPGTGGEKLFF. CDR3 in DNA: TGCGCCAGCAGCCACCCTCCGGGAACTGGGGGTGAAAAACTGTTTTTT.

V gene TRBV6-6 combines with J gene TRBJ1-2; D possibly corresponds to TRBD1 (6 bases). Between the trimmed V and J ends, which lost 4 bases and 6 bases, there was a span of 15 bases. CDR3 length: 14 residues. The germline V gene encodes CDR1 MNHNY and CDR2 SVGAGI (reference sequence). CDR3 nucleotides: TGTGCCAGCAGTTTGATGACAGGTTCGGATGGCTACACCTTC. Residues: CASSLMTGSDGYTF.

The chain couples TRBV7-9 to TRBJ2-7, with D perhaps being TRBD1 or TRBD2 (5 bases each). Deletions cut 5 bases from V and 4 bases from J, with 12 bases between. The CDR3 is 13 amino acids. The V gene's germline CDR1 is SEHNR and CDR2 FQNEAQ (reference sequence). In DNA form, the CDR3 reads TGTGCCAGCAGCGAGGGACCCAGGTACGAGCAGTACTTC. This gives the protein CASSEGPRYEQYF.

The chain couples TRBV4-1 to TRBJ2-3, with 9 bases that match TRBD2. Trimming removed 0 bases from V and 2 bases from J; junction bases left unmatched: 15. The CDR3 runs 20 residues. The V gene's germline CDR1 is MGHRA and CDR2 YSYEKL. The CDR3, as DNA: TGCGCCAGCAGCCAAGAAAGACGGGGTAGCGGGAGAGGGGCCACAGATACGCAGTATTTT. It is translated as CASSQERRGSGRGATDTQYF.